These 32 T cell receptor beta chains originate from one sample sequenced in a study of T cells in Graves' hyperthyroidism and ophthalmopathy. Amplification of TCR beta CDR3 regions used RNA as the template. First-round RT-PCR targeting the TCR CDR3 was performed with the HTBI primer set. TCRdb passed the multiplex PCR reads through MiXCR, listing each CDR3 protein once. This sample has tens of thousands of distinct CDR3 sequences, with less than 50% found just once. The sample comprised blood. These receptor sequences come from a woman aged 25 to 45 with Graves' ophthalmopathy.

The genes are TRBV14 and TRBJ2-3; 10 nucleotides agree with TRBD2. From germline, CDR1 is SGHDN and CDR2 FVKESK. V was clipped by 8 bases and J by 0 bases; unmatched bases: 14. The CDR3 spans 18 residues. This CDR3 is CASSPLLAGVPSTDTQYF. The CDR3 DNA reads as TGTGCCAGCTCACCTCTGCTAGCGGGAGTCCCTAGCACAGATACGCAGTATTTT.

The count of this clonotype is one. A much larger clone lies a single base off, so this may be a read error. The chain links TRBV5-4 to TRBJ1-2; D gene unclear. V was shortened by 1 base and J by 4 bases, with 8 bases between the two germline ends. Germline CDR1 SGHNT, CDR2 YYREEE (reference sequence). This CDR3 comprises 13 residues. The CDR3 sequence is CASSLFCAYGYTF. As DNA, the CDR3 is TGTGCCAGCAGCTTGTTTTGTGCCTATGGCTACACCTTC.

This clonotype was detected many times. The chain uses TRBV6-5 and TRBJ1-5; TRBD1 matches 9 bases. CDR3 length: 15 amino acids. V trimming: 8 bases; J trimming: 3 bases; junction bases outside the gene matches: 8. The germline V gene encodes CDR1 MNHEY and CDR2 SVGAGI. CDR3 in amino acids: CASCTRTGDNQPQHF. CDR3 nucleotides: TGTGCCAGCTGTACCCGGACAGGGGACAATCAGCCCCAGCATTTT.

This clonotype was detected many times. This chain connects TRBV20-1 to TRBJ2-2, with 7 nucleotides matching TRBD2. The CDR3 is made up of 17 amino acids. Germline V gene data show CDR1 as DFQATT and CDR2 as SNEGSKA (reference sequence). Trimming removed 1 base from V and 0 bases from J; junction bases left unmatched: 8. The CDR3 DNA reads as TGCAGTGCTAGAGCTACGGGGGGAACATCGAACACCGGGGAGCTGTTTTTT. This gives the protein CSARATGGTSNTGELFF.

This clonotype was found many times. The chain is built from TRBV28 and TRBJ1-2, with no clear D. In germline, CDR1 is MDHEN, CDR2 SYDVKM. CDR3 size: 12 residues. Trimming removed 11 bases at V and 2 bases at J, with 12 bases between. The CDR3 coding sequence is TGTGCCGGCGCCGATTTGAACTATGGCTACACCTTC. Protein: CAGADLNYGYTF.

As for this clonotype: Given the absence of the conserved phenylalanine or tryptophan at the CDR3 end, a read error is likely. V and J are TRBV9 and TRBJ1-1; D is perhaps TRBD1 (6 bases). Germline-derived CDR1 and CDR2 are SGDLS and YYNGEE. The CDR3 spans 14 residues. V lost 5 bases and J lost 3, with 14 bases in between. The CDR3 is CASSAEQGYTEAFC. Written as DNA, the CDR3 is TGTGCCAGCAGTGCTGAACAGGGTTACACTGAAGCTTTCTGT.

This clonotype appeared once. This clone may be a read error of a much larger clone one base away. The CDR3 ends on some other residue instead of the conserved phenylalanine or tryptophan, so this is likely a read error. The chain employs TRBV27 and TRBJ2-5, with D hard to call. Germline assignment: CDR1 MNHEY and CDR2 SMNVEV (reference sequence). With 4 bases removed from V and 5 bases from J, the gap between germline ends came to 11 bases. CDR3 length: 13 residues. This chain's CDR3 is CASSYLSSETQYC. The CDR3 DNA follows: TGTGCCAGCAGTTATTTATCGTCGGAGACCCAGTACTGC.

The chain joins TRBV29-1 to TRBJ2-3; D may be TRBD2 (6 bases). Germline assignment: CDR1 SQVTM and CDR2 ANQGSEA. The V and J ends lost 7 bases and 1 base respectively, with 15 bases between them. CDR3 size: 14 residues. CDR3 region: CSGDETGGTDTQYF. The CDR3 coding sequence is TGCAGCGGAGACGAGACGGGGGGCACAGATACGCAGTATTTT.

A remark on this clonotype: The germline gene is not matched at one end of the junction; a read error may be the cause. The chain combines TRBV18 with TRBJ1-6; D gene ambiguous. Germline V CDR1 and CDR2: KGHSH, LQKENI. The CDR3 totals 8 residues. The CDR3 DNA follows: TGTGCCAGCTCACCACTCCACTTT. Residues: CASSPLHF. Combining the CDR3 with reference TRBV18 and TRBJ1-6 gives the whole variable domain NAGVMQNPRHLVRRRGQEARLRCSPMKGHSHVYWYRQLPEEGLKFMVYLQKENIIDESGMPKERFSAEFPKEGPSILRIQQVVRGDSAAYFCASSPLHFGNGTRLTVT.

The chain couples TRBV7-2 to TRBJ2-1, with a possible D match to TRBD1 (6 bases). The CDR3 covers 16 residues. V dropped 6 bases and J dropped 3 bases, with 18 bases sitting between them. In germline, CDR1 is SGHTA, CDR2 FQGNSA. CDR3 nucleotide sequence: TGTGCCAGCAGTGAGAGGGGGAGTTATTACTACAATGAGCAGTTCTTC. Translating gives CASSERGSYYYNEQFF.

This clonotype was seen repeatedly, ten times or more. In DNA form, the CDR3 reads TGTGCCAGCAGAGAGGTAGCGGACGCCTACGAGCAGTACTTC. This sequence encodes CASREVADAYEQYF. V is TRBV6-1 and J is TRBJ2-7, with a tentative D call TRBD2 (6 bases). The germline V gene encodes CDR1 MNHNS and CDR2 SASEGT. Trimming took off 6 bases at V and 2 bases at J, with 14 bases between the two ends. The CDR3 consists of 14 residues.

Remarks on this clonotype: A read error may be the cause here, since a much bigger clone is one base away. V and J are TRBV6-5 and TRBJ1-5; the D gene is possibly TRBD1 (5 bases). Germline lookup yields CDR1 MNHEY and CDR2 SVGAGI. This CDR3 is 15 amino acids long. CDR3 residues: CASSHSGMGNQPQHF. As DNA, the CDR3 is TGTGCCAGCAGTCACTCAGGGATGGGCAATCAGCCCCAGCATTTT.

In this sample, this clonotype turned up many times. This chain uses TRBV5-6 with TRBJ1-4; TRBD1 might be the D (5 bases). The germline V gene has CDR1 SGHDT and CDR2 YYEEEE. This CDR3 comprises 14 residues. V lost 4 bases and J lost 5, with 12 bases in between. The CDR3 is CASSAGTWNEKLFF. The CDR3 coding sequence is TGTGCCAGCAGCGCCGGGACGTGGAATGAAAAACTGTTTTTT.

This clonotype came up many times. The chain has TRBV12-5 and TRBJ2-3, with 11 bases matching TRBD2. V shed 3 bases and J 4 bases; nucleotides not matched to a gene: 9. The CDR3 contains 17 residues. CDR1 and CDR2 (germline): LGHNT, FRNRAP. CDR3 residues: CASGLAGTSGISDTQYF. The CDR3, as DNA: TGTGCTAGTGGTTTAGCCGGGACTAGCGGTATCTCAGATACGCAGTATTTT.

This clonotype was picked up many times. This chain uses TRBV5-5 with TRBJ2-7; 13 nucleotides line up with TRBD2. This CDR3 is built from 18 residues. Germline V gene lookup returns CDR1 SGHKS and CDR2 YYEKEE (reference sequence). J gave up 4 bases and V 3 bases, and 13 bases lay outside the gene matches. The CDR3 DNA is TGTGCCAGCAGCTGGGGAGAGGGACTAGCGGGAATCCGATACGAGCAGTACTTC. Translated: CASSWGEGLAGIRYEQYF.

The CDR3 region has the DNA TGTGCCAGCAGCCCCCACGCGGCCCGGGACGAGCAGTACTTC. Its translation: CASSPHAARDEQYF. The chain has TRBV4-2 and TRBJ2-7; D is undetermined. Trimming took off 4 bases at V and 5 bases at J, with 15 bases between the two ends. The CDR3 totals 14 residues. From germline, CDR1 is LGHNA and CDR2 YNFKEQ.

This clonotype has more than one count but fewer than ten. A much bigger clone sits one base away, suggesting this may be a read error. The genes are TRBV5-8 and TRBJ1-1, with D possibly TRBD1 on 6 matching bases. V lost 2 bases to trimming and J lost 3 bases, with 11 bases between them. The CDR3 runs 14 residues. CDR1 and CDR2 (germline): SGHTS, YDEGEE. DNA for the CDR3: TGTGCCAGCAGCTTCGACAAGGGGGACACTGAAGCTTTCTTT. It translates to CASSFDKGDTEAFF. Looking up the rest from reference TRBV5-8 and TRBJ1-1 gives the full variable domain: EAGVTQSPTHLIKTRGQQATLRCSPISGHTSVYWYQQALGLGLQFLLWYDEGEERNRGNFPPRFSGRQFPNYSSELNVNALELEDSALYLCASSFDKGDTEAFFGQGTRLTVV.

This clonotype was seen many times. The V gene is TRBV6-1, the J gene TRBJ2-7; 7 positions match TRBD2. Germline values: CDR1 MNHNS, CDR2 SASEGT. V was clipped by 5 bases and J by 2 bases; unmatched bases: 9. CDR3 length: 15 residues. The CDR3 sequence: CASSPEAGDAYEQYF. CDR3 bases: TGTGCCAGCAGTCCCGAGGCGGGAGACGCCTACGAGCAGTACTTC.

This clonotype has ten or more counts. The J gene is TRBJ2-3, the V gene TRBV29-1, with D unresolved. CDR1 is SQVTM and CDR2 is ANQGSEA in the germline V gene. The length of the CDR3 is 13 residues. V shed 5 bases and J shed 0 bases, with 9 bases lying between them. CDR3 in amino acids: CSVQTSSTDTQYF. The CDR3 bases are TGCAGCGTTCAAACCTCGAGCACAGATACGCAGTATTTT.

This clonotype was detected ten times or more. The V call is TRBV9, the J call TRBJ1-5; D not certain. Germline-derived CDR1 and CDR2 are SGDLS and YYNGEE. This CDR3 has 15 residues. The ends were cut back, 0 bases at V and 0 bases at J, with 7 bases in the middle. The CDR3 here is CASSVDWDSNQPQHF. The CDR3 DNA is TGTGCCAGCAGCGTAGATTGGGATAGCAATCAGCCCCAGCATTTT. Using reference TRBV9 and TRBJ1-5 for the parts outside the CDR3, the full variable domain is DSGVTQTPKHLITATGQRVTLRCSPRSGDLSVYWYQQSLDQGLQFLIQYYNGEERAKGNILERFSAQQFPDLHSELNLSSLELGDSALYFCASSVDWDSNQPQHFGDGTRLSIL.

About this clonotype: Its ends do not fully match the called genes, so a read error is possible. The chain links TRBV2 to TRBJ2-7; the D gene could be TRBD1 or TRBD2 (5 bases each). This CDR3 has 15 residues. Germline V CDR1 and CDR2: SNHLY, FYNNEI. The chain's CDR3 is CANSEVGGPAHEQYF. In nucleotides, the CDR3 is TGTGCCAACAGTGAAGTTGGGGGTCCTGCCCACGAGCAGTACTTC.

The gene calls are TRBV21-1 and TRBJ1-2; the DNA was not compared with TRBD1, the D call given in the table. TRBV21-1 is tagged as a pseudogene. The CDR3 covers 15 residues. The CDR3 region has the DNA TGTGCCAGCAGCATCCGGGACAGGGGGCTTTATGGCTACACCTTC. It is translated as CASSIRDRGLYGYTF.

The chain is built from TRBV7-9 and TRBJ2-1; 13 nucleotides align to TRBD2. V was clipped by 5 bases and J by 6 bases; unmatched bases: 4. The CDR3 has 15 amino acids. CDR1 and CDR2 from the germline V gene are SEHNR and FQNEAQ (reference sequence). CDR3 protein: CASSTTSGRANEQFF. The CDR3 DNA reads TGTGCCAGCAGCACAACTAGCGGGAGGGCCAATGAGCAGTTCTTC.

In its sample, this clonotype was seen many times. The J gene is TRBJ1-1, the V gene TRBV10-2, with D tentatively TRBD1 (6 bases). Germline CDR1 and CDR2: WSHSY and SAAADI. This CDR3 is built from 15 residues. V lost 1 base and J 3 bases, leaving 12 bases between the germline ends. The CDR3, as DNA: TGCGCCAGCAGTGAGTGGGGGGCTCGGGACACTGAAGCTTTCTTT. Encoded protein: CASSEWGARDTEAFF.

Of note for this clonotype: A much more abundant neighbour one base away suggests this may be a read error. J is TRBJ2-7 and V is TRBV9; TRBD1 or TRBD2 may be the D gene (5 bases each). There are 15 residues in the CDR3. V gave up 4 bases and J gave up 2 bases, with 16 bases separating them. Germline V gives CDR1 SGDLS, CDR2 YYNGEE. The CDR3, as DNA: TGTGCCAGCAGCCACCGGGGCAGGAGAACCTACGAGCAGTACTTC. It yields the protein CASSHRGRRTYEQYF.

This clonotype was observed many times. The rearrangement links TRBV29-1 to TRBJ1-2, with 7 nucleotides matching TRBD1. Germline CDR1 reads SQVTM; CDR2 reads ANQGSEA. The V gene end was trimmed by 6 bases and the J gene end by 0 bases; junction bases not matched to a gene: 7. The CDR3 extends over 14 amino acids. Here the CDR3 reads CSVGGQATNYGYTF. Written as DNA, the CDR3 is TGCAGCGTCGGTGGACAGGCAACTAACTATGGCTACACCTTC.

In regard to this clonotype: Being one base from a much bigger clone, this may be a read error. The CDR3: CASSEHSSGDQPQHF. CDR3 nucleotide sequence: TGTGCCAGCAGCGAGCACAGCTCAGGGGATCAGCCCCAGCATTTT. This chain connects TRBV6-1 to TRBJ1-5, with a weak D call TRBD1 (6 bases). CDR3 length equals 15 residues. Germline V gene sequence: CDR1 MNHNS, CDR2 SASEGT. Trimming removed 6 bases from V and 5 bases from J, with 17 bases in between.

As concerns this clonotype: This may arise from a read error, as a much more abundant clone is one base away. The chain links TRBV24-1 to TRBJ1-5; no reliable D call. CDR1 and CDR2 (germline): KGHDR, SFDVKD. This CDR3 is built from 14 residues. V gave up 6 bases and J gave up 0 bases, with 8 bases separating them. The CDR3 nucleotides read TGTGCCACCAGTTGGACTCATAGCAATCAGCCCCAGCATTTT. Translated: CATSWTHSNQPQHF.

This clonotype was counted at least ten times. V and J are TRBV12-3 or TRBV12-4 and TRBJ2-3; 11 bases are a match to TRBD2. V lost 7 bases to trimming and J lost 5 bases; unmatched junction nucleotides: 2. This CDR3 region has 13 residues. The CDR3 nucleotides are TGTGCCAGCAAGACTAGCGGGATAGATACGCAGTATTTT. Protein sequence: CASKTSGIDTQYF.

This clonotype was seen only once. This chain's CDR3 is CASSQTGGGQPQHF. The CDR3 coding sequence is TGTGCCAGCAGTCAGACAGGGGGCGGTCAGCCCCAGCATTTT. V usage is TRBV6-5 and J usage is TRBJ1-5, with 10 bases lining up with TRBD1. The CDR3 covers 14 residues. Germline V CDR1 and CDR2: MNHEY, SVGAGI. The V and J ends lost 5 bases and 6 bases, in that order; junction bases with no gene match: 4.

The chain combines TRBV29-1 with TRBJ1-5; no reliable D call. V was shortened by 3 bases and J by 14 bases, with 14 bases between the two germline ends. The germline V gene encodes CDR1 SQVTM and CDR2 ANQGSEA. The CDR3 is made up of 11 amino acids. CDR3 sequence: CSVDGYLNEHF. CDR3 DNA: TGCAGCGTTGACGGGTACCTCAATGAGCATTTT.

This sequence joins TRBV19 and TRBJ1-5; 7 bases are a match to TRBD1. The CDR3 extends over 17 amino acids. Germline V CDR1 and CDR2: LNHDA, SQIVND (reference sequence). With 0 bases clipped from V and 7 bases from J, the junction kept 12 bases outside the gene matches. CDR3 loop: CASSIELRQGVLQPQHF. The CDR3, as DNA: TGTGCCAGTAGTATAGAACTTCGACAGGGAGTGTTGCAGCCCCAGCATTTT.